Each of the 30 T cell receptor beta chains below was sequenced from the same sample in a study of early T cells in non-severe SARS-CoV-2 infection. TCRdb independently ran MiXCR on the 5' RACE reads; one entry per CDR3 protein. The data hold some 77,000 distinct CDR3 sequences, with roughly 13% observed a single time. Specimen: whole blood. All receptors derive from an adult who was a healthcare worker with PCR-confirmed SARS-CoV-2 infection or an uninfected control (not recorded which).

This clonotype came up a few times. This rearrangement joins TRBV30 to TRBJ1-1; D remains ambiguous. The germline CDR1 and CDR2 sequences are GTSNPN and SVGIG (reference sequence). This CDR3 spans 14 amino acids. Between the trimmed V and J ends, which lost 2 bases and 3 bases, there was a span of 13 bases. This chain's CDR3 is CAWSRPADDTEAFF. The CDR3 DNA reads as TGTGCCTGGAGTCGCCCCGCTGATGACACTGAAGCTTTCTTT.

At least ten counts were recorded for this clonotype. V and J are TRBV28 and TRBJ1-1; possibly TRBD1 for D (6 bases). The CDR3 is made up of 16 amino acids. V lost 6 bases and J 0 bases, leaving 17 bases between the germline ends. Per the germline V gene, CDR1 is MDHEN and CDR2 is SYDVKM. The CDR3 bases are TGTGCCAGCAGAGGACGGGGCAGGGGCATGAACACTGAAGCTTTCTTT. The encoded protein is CASRGRGRGMNTEAFF.

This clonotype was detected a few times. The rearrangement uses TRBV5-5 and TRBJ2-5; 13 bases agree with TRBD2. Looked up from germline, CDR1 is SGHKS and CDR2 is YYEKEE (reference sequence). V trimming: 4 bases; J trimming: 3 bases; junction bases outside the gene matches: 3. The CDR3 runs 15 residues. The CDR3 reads CASSRGLAGKETQYF. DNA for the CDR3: TGTGCCAGCAGCAGGGGACTAGCGGGGAAAGAGACCCAGTACTTC.

CDR3 residues: CASSFRGNTGELFF. The CDR3 nucleotides read TGTGCCAGCAGTTTTCGGGGGAACACCGGGGAGCTGTTTTTT. The genes are TRBV28 and TRBJ2-2; perhaps TRBD2 as D (5 bases). This CDR3 has 14 residues. Trimming took off 3 bases at V and 1 base at J, with 6 bases between the two ends. Germline assignment: CDR1 MDHEN and CDR2 SYDVKM. Using reference TRBV28 and TRBJ2-2 for the parts outside the CDR3, the full variable domain is DVKVTQSSRYLVKRTGEKVFLECVQDMDHENMFWYRQDPGLGLRLIYFSYDVKMKEKGDIPEGYSVSREKKERFSLILESASTNQTSMYLCASSFRGNTGELFFGEGSRLTVL.

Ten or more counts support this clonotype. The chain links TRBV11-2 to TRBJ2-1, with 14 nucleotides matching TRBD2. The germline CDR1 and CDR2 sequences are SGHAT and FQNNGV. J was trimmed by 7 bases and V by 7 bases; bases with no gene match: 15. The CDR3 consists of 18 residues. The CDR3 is CASTPGGTSGRFVNEQFF. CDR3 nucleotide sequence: TGTGCCAGCACCCCAGGTGGGACTAGCGGGAGATTCGTGAATGAGCAGTTCTTC. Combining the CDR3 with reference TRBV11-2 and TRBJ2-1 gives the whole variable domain EAGVAQSPRYKIIEKRQSVAFWCNPISGHATLYWYQQILGQGPKLLIQFQNNGVVDDSQLPKDRFSAERLKGVDSTLKIQPAKLEDSAVYLCASTPGGTSGRFVNEQFFGPGTRLTVL.

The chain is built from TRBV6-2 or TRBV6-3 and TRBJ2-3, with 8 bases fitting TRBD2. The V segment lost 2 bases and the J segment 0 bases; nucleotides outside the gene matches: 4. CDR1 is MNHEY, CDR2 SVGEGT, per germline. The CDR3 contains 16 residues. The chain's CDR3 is CASSYRRGASTDTQYF. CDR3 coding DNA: TGTGCCAGCAGTTACAGGCGGGGGGCCAGCACAGATACGCAGTATTTT.

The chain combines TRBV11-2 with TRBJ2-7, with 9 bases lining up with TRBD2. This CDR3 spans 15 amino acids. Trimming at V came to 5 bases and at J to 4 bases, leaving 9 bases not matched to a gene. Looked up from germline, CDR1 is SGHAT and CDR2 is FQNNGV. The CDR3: CASSLRRLAGYEQYF. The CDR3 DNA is TGTGCCAGCAGCCTCCGGCGGCTAGCGGGATACGAGCAGTACTTC.

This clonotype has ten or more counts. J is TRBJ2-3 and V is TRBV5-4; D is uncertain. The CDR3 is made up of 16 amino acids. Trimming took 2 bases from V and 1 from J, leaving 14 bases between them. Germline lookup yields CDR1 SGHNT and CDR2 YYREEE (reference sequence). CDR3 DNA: TGTGCCAGCAGCTTTCCGACGGACCCGCGCACAGATACGCAGTATTTT. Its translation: CASSFPTDPRTDTQYF. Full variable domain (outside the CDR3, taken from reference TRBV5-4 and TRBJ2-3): ETGVTQSPTHLIKTRGQQVTLRCSSQSGHNTVSWYQQALGQGPQFIFQYYREEENGRGNFPPRFSGLQFPNYSSELNVNALELDDSALYLCASSFPTDPRTDTQYFGPGTRLTVL.

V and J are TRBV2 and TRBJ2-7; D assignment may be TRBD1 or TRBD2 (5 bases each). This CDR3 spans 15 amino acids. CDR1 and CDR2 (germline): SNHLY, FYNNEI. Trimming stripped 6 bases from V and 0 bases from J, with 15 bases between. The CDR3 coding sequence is TGTGCCAGCAGCCCCTGGGACGGCAGCTCCTACGAGCAGTACTTC. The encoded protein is CASSPWDGSSYEQYF.

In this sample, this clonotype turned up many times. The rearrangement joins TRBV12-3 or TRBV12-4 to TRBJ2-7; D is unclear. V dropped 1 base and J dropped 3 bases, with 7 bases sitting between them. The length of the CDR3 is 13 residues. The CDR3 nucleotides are TGTGCCAGCAGTTTAGGACGGTTCTACGAGCAGTACTTC. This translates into CASSLGRFYEQYF.

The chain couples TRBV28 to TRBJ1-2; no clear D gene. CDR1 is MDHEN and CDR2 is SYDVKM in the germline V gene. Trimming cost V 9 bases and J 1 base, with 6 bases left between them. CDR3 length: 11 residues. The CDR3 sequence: CASEGNYGYTF. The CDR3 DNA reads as TGTGCCAGTGAGGGTAACTATGGCTACACCTTC.

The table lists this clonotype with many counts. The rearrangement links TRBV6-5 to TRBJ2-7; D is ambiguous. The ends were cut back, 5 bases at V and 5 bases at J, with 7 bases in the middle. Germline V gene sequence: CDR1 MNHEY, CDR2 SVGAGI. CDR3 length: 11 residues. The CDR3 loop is CASSPLHEQYF. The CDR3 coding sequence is TGTGCCAGCAGTCCTTTACACGAGCAGTACTTC.

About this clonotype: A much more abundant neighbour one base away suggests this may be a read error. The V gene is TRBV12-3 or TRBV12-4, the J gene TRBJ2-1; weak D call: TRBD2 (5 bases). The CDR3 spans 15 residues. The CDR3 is CANSSNRGSYNEQFF. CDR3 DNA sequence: TGTGCCAACAGTTCCAACCGGGGCTCCTACAATGAGCAGTTCTTC.

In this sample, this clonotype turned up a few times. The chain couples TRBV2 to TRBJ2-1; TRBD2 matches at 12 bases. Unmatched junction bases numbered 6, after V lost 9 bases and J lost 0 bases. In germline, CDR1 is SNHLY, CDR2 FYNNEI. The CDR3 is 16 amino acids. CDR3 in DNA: TGTGCCAGTGCGGGACTAGCGGGCTCCTCCTACAATGAGCAGTTCTTC. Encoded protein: CASAGLAGSSYNEQFF. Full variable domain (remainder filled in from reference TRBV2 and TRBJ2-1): EPEVTQTPSHQVTQMGQEVILRCVPISNHLYFYWYRQILGQKVEFLVSFYNNEISEKSEIFDDQFSVERPDGSNFTLKIRSTKLEDSAMYFCASAGLAGSSYNEQFFGPGTRLTVL.

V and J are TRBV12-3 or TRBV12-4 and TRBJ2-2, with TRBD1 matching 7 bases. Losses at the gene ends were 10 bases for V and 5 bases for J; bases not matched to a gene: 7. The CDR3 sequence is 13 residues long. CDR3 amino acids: CANTDRFTGELFF. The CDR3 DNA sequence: TGTGCCAACACGGACAGGTTTACCGGGGAGCTGTTTTTT.

In nucleotides, the CDR3 is TGTGCCAGCAGTCCCGGGACTAGCGGGGGGTCATGGACCGGGGAGCTGTTTTTT. It yields the protein CASSPGTSGGSWTGELFF. V gene TRBV28 combines with J gene TRBJ2-2; 15 bases match TRBD2. Germline CDR1 reads MDHEN; CDR2 reads SYDVKM. CDR3 length equals 18 residues. With 5 bases clipped from V and 5 bases from J, the junction kept 9 bases outside the gene matches.

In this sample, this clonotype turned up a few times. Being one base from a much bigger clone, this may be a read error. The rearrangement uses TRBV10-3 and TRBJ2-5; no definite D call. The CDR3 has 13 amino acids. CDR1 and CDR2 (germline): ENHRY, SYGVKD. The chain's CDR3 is CVIGRSVQETQYF. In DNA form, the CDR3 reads TGTGTCATCGGCCGGTCAGTTCAAGAGACCCAGTACTTC.

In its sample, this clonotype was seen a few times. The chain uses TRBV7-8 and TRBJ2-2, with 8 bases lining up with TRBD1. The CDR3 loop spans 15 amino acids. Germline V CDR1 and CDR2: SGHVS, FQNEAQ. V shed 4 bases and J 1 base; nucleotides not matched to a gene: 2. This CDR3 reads CASSWDRMNTGELFF. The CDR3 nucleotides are TGTGCCAGCAGCTGGGACAGGATGAACACCGGGGAGCTGTTTTTT.

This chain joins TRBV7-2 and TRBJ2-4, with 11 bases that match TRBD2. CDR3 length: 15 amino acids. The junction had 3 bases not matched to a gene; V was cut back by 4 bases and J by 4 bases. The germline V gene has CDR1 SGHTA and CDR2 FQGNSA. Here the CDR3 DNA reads TGTGCCAGCAGCTCCCGACTAGCGGGAAAAAACATTCAGTACTTC. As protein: CASSSRLAGKNIQYF.

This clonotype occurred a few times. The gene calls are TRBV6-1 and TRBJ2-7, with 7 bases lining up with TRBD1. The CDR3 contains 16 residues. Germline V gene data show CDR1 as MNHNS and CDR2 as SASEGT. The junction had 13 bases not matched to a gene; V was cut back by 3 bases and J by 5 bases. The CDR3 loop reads CASSDPPGTEKDEQYF. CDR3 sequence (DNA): TGTGCCAGCAGTGATCCGCCCGGGACAGAGAAGGACGAGCAGTACTTC.

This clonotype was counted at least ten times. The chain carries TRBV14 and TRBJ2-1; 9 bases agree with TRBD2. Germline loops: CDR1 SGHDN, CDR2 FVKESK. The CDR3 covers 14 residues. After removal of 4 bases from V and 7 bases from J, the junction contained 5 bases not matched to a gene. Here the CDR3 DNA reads TGTGCCAGCAGCCGTGGGGGACTAGCAAATGAGCAGTTCTTC. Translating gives CASSRGGLANEQFF.

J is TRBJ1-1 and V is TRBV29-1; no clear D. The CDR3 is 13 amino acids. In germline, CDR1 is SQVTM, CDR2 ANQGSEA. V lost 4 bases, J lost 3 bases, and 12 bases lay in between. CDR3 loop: CSVAGLGDTEAFF. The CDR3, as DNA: TGCAGCGTTGCCGGTCTCGGCGACACTGAAGCTTTCTTT. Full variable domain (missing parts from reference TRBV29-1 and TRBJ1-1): SAVISQKPSRDICQRGTSLTIQCQVDSQVTMMFWYRQQPGQSLTLIATANQGSEATYESGFVIDKFPISRPNLTFSTLTVSNMSPEDSSIYLCSVAGLGDTEAFFGQGTRLTVV.

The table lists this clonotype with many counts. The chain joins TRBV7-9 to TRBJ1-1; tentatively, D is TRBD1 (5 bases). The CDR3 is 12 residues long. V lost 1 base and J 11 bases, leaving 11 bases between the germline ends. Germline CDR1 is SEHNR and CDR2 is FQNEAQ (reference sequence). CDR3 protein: CASSLEDGAAFF. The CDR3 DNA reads TGTGCCAGCAGCTTAGAGGACGGGGCGGCTTTCTTT. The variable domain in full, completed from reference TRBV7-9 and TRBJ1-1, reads DTGVSQNPRHKITKRGQNVTFRCDPISEHNRLYWYRQTLGQGPEFLTYFQNEAQLEKSRLLSDRFSAERPKGSFSTLEIQRTEQGDSAMYLCASSLEDGAAFFGQGTRLTVV.

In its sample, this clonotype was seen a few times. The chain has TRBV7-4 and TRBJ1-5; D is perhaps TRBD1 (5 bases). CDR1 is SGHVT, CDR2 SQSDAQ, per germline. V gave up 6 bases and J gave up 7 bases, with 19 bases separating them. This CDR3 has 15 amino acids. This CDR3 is CASSFFSSGRQPQHF. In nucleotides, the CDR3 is TGTGCCAGCAGTTTTTTTTCCTCAGGGAGACAGCCCCAGCATTTT.

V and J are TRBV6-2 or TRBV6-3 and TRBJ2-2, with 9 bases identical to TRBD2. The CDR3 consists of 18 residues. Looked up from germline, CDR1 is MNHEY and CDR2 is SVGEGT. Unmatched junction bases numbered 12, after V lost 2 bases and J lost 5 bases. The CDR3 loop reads CASSYIGLAGRKTGELFF. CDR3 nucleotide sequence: TGTGCCAGCAGTTACATAGGGCTAGCGGGAAGAAAGACCGGGGAGCTGTTTTTT.

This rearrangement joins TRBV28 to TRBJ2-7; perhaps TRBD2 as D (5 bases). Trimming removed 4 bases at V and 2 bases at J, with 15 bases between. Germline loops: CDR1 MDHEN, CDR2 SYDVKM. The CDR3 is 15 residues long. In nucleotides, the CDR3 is TGTGCCAGCAGTTATATGACAAAGGGAGCCTACGAGCAGTACTTC. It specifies CASSYMTKGAYEQYF.

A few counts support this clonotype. The CDR3 sequence is CASSHEGIEQFF. The DNA for the CDR3 is TGTGCCAGCAGTCATGAGGGAATTGAGCAGTTCTTC. This rearrangement joins TRBV12-3 or TRBV12-4 to TRBJ2-1; D might be TRBD2 (5 bases). Trimming removed 5 bases from V and 9 bases from J, with 11 bases in between. The CDR3 runs to 12 residues.

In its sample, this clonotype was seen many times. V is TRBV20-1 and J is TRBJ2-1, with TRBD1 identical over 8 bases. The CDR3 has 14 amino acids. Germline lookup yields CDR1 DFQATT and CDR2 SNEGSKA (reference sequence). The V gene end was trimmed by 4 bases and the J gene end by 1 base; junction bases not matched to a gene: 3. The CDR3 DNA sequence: TGCAGTGCTACCGACAGGGGATCCTACAATGAGCAGTTCTTC. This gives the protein CSATDRGSYNEQFF.

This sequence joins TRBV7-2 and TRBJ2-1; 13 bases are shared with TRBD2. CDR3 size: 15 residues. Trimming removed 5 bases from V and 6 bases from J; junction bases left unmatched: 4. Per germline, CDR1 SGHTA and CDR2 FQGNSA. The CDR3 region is CASSLTSGRANEQFF. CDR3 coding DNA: TGTGCCAGCAGCCTAACTAGCGGGAGGGCCAATGAGCAGTTCTTC.

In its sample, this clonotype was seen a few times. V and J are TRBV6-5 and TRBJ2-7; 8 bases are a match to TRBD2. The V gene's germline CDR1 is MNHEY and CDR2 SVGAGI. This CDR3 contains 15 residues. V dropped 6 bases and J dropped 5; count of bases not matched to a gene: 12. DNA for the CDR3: TGTGCCAGCAGCCCCGCAGCGGGAGTTTTCAACGAGCAGTACTTC. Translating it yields CASSPAAGVFNEQYF.